Each of the 7 T cell receptor beta chains below was sequenced from the same sample in a study of blood T cells in healthy people across ages. It was with a sample-barcoded 5' primer and a J-beta primer mix that a second PCR of roughly 7 to 11 cycles was run. One entry per CDR3 protein, called by TCRdb with MiXCR from the 5' RACE reads. The table shows 790,000 or so distinct CDR3 sequences, with roughly three fifths occurring only once. Sample: blood. The receptors derive from a man between 35 and 55 years old in good health.

This clonotype was counted a few times. The chain carries TRBV5-1 and TRBJ1-2; D might be TRBD1 (5 bases). The CDR3 has 14 amino acids. V shed 0 bases and J shed 6 bases, with 12 bases lying between them. Germline CDR1 reads SGHRS; CDR2 reads YFSETQ. This CDR3 reads CASSLVLGQNGYTF. The CDR3 DNA sequence: TGCGCCAGCAGCTTGGTTTTGGGGCAGAATGGCTACACCTTC.

The CDR3 is CSARGQGRQETQYF. The CDR3, as DNA: TGCAGTGCTAGAGGGCAGGGACGCCAAGAGACCCAGTACTTC. The chain links TRBV20-1 to TRBJ2-5; D might be TRBD1 or TRBD2, each matching 5 bases. Deletions cut 1 base from V and 1 base from J, with 10 bases between. CDR1 is DFQATT, CDR2 SNEGSKA, per germline (reference sequence). The CDR3 consists of 14 residues.

The chain has TRBV14 and TRBJ2-4, with D possibly TRBD1 on 6 matching bases. V lost 4 bases and J lost 3, with 16 bases in between. Germline CDR1 SGHDN, CDR2 FVKESK. CDR3 size: 16 residues. DNA for the CDR3: TGTGCCAGCAGCCCCGATAGGACAGTTGGCAAAAACATTCAGTACTTC. Translating it yields CASSPDRTVGKNIQYF.

The rearrangement joins TRBV6-6 to TRBJ2-7; 7 nucleotides align to TRBD1. The CDR3 is made up of 16 amino acids. The J segment lost 7 bases and the V segment lost 5 bases, leaving 17 bases of the junction unmatched. CDR1 is MNHNY, CDR2 SVGAGI, per germline (reference sequence). CDR3 in DNA: TGTGCCAGCAGTCAACCGCCGGGACAGATATACAATGAGCAGTACTTC. Its protein is CASSQPPGQIYNEQYF.

This clonotype occurred a few times. The chain is built from TRBV5-1 and TRBJ2-5; D remains ambiguous. The germline V and J ends were trimmed by 3 bases and 5 bases, with 14 bases remaining between them. Germline values: CDR1 SGHRS, CDR2 YFSETQ. This CDR3 region has 14 residues. CDR3 residues: CASSSDQVGETQYF. In DNA form, the CDR3 reads TGCGCCAGCAGCTCGGACCAAGTTGGGGAGACCCAGTACTTC. The full variable domain, with the rest looked up from reference TRBV5-1 and TRBJ2-5, is KAGVTQTPRYLIKTRGQQVTLSCSPISGHRSVSWYQQTPGQGLQFLFEYFSETQRNKGNFPGRFSGRQFSNSRSEMNVSTLELGDSALYLCASSSDQVGETQYFGPGTRLLVL.

The rearrangement uses TRBV7-2 and TRBJ2-7, with a weak D call TRBD2 (6 bases). Germline lookup yields CDR1 SGHTA and CDR2 FQGNSA. This CDR3 is 14 amino acids long. V was cut by 1 base and J by 5 bases, with 12 bases left in between. In nucleotides, the CDR3 is TGTGCCAGCAGCTTAGTCGGGAGAGGAAACGAGCAGTACTTC. This translates into CASSLVGRGNEQYF.

The chain employs TRBV7-9 and TRBJ2-1; 10 bases align to TRBD2. This CDR3 is 16 amino acids long. The ends lost 4 bases at V and 6 bases at J; junction bases unmatched: 9. CDR1 is SEHNR, CDR2 FQNEAQ, per germline (reference sequence). CDR3 protein: CASSSPLAGKVNEQFF. CDR3 in DNA: TGTGCCAGCAGCTCCCCACTAGCGGGAAAGGTCAATGAGCAGTTCTTC.